This T cell receptor beta chain derives from a study of human T cells and chemical hapten exposure. Study-wide results and caveats: Correlating positively with patch test score were the PT1 expanded TCR counts.

This clonotype turned up a few times. The target antigen is unknown. Regarding time point: patch test 2, 6 weeks after DPC sensitization. Treatment of the sample: therapeutic diphenylcyclopropenone sensitization with weekly scalp DPC. Non-pregnant alopecia patients aged 18 to 70, suitable for DPC therapy. The study extracted total RNA from unfractionated whole blood. The CDR3 spans 14 residues. V shed 3 bases and J shed 9 bases, with 12 bases lying between them. Germline V gene lookup returns CDR1 ENHRY and CDR2 SYGVKD. TCRdb redid the calling of the RACE reads with MiXCR, one entry per CDR3 protein. This table has 120,000 to 150,000 distinct CDR3 sequences, around 11% appearing once.

The chain joins TRBV10-3 to TRBJ1-6; maybe TRBD1 (5 bases). The source is a woman aged 50 to 65 with alopecia areata. Some clones in this sample may be carry-over from other donors' samples. The sequences come from whole blood, collected in connection with sensitization to the hapten diphenylcyclopropenone (DPC). CDR3: CAISDRQGGSPLHF. The CDR3 region has the DNA TGTGCCATCAGTGATAGGCAGGGTGGTTCACCCCTCCACTTT.